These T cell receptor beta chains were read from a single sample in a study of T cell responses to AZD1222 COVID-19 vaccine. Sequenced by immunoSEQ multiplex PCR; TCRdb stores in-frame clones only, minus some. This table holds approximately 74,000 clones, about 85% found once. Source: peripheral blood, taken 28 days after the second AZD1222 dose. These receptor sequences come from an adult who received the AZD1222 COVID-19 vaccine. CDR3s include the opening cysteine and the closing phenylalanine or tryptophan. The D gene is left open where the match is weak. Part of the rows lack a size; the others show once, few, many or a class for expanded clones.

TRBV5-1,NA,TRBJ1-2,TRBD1,TGCGCCAGCAGCTTTAAGATGCAGGGGGCCGGTGGCTACACCTTC,CASSFKMQGAGGYTF
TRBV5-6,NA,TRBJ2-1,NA,TGTGCCAGCAGCTTGTTTTGGCGAAAGAGCTCCTACAATGAGCAGTTCTTC,CASSLFWRKSSYNEQFF
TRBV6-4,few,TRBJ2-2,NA,TGTGCCAGCAGTGAAGCGGACACCGGGGAGCTGTTTTTT,CASSEADTGELFF
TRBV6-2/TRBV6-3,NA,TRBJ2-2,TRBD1,TGTGCCAGCAGTTGGACAGGCTTGGACACCGGGGAGCTGTTTTTT,CASSWTGLDTGELFF
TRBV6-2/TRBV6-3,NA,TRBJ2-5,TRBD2,TGTGCCAGCAGTTACACACCTAGCGGCCAAGAGACCCAGTACTTC,CASSYTPSGQETQYF
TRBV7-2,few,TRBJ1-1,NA,TGTGCCAGCAGCCTTGGGACACCTGAAGCTTTCTTT,CASSLGTPEAFF
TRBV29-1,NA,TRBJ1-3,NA,TGCAGCGTTGAGGGGGGTACTGGAAACACCATATATTTT,CSVEGGTGNTIYF
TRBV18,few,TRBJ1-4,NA,TGTGCCAGCTCACCACAGGAAAAACTGTTTTTT,CASSPQEKLFF
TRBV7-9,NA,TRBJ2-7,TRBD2,TGTGCCAGCAGCACGACTAGCGGGAGTAGCTACGAGCAGTACTTC,CASSTTSGSSYEQYF
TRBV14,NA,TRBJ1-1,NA,TGTGCCAGCAGCCAAGGTGGTGAAGCTTTCTTT,CASSQGGEAFF
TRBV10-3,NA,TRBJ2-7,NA,TGTGCCATCAGGGACCAGAGCTCCTACGAGCAGTACTTC,CAIRDQSSYEQYF
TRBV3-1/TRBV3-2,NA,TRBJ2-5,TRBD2,TGTGCCAGCAGCCAACGTACTAGCGGGGAAGAGACCCAGTACTTC,CASSQRTSGEETQYF
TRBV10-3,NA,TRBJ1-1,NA,TGTGCCATCAGAGACACTGGGGTCTCAAACACTGAAGCTTTCTTT,CAIRDTGVSNTEAFF
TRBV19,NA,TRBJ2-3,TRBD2,TGTGCCAGTACAAAGGGACTAGCGGGGGGCACGGGGACGCAGTATTTT,CASTKGLAGGTGTQYF
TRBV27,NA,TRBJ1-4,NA,TGTGCCAGCAGTTTATGGAGGAATGAAAAACTGTTTTTT,CASSLWRNEKLFF
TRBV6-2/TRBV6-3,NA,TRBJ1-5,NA,TGTGCCAGCAGATACGGACAAGGGGGAGGACAGCCCCAGCATTTT,CASRYGQGGGQPQHF
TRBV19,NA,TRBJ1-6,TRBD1,TGTGCCAGTAGCCCAGGGGGAAGTTCACCCCTCCACTTT,CASSPGGSSPLHF
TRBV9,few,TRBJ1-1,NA,TGTGCCAGCAGCGCTTCCCCAGGGATTGGCACTGAAGCTTTCTTT,CASSASPGIGTEAFF
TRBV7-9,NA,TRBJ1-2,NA,TGTGCCAGCAGCCCTACAGAAGCTGGCTACACCTTC,CASSPTEAGYTF